This T cell receptor beta chain was retrieved from a study of radiation and T cells in renal cell carcinoma. Overall study context: Nephrectomy followed 15 Gy stereotactic body radiation by 4 weeks.

The germline CDR1 and CDR2 sequences are SGDLS and YYNGEE. V was shortened by 3 bases and J by 8 bases, with 29 bases between the two germline ends. The CDR3 is 19 amino acids. Time point reported: baseline pretreatment blood. The treatment was: 15 Gy SBRT to primary tumor, nephrectomy 4 weeks later. Blood was sampled at baseline, 2 weeks and 4 weeks after SBRT. The tumor was a clear cell renal cell carcinoma. Libraries were prepared by immunoSEQ multiplex PCR; TCRdb keeps only in-frame clonotypes and omits some of them. The sample contains tens of thousands of clones, 83% of which appear only once. The chain is built from TRBV9 and TRBJ2-2; possibly TRBD1 or TRBD2 for D (6 bases each). The source material was blood, sampled from a patient whose treatment included radiotherapy and nephrectomy. The source of this sequence is a woman in her 70s with renal cell carcinoma. The CDR3 sequence is CASSAGAGAAKRWAGELFF. CDR3 in DNA: TGTGCCAGCAGCGCGGGGGCCGGGGCGGCCAAACGGTGGGCTGGGGAGCTGTTTTTT. Using reference TRBV9 and TRBJ2-2 for the parts outside the CDR3, the full variable domain is DSGVTQTPKHLITATGQRVTLRCSPRSGDLSVYWYQQSLDQGLQFLIQYYNGEERAKGNILERFSAQQFPDLHSELNLSSLELGDSALYFCASSAGAGAAKRWAGELFFGEGSRLTVL.